The 27 T cell receptor beta chains in this list originate from one sample, sequenced in a study of cytomegalovirus exposure and HLA in healthy donors. This PCR relied on a set of 60 Vbeta primers and 13 Jbeta primers. Profiling relied on immunoSEQ multiplex PCR, and the TCRdb table lists in-frame clones only, not all of them. This repertoire includes approximately 130,000 clones. The sequencing input was PBMCs. Receptors were obtained from a woman aged 55-69 years in good health and CMV-seronegative.

The CDR3 loop reads CAISNGTGNTGELFF. CDR3 coding DNA: TGTGCCATCAGTAACGGGACAGGGAACACCGGGGAGCTGTTTTTT. The chain couples TRBV10-3 to TRBJ2-2; 8 bases are a match to TRBD1. This CDR3 has 15 residues. The junction had 3 bases not matched to a gene; V was cut back by 5 bases and J by 1 base. CDR1 is ENHRY and CDR2 is SYGVKD in the germline V gene.

The rearrangement links TRBV12-5 to TRBJ1-6; D ambiguous. The V and J ends lost 3 bases and 4 bases respectively, with 25 bases between them. The CDR3 contains 20 residues. The V gene's germline CDR1 is LGHNT and CDR2 FRNRAP. The CDR3 DNA reads TGTGCTAGTGGTTTTACATCGACGACTCGCATAGCTCCATATAATTCACCCCTCCACTTT. This sequence encodes CASGFTSTTRIAPYNSPLHF.

CDR3 region: CASSLAGYGYGYTF. DNA for the CDR3: TGTGCCAGTAGCTTAGCCGGGTATGGCTATGGCTACACCTTC. The V call is TRBV19, the J call TRBJ1-2; unclear D gene. V was cut by 6 bases and J by 4 bases, with 15 bases left in between. Germline V gene sequence: CDR1 LNHDA, CDR2 SQIVND (reference sequence). This CDR3 has 14 amino acids. The whole variable domain, filled in from reference TRBV19 and TRBJ1-2, reads DGGITQSPKYLFRKEGQNVTLSCEQNLNHDAMYWYRQDPGQGLRLIYYSQIVNDFQKGDIAEGYSVSREKKESFPLTVTSAQKNPTAFYLCASSLAGYGYGYTFGSGTRLTVV.

The chain recombines TRBV2 with TRBJ2-2, with TRBD1 matching 8 bases. Germline loops: CDR1 SNHLY, CDR2 FYNNEI. Unmatched junction bases numbered 4, after V lost 4 bases and J lost 3 bases. CDR3 length: 15 residues. The DNA of the CDR3 is TGTGCCAGCAGTGGGGGGACAGGACACACCGGGGAGCTGTTTTTT. Amino acid sequence: CASSGGTGHTGELFF.

The rearrangement uses TRBV28 and TRBJ2-7; 9 nucleotides line up with TRBD1. The J segment lost 5 bases and the V segment lost 5 bases, leaving 10 bases of the junction unmatched. This CDR3 contains 15 residues. Germline CDR1 and CDR2: MDHEN and SYDVKM. The CDR3, as DNA: TGTGCCAGCAGTATGACGGACAGGGGCGGAAACGAGCAGTACTTC. Translating it yields CASSMTDRGGNEQYF.

The chain joins TRBV2 to TRBJ2-2; TRBD2 agrees at 8 bases. V gave up 2 bases and J gave up 6 bases; unmatched junction bases: 5. The CDR3 is 15 amino acids. Germline V gene sequence: CDR1 SNHLY, CDR2 FYNNEI. The CDR3 DNA sequence: TGTGCCAGCAGTGAAAGGCTAGCGGGCCCCGGGGAGCTGTTTTTT. This encodes CASSERLAGPGELFF.

This sequence joins TRBV28 and TRBJ1-4; tentative D call: TRBD1 (6 bases). Trimming cost V 6 bases and J 11 bases, with 10 bases left between them. Germline V gives CDR1 MDHEN, CDR2 SYDVKM. The CDR3 runs 11 residues. CDR3 coding DNA: TGTGCCAGCAGGAGCCAGGGGAAACTGTTTTTT. Amino acid sequence: CASRSQGKLFF.

The chain joins TRBV27 to TRBJ2-1; 7 bases match TRBD1. This CDR3 is 17 amino acids long. Looked up from germline, CDR1 is MNHEY and CDR2 is SMNVEV (reference sequence). After removal of 5 bases from V and 6 bases from J, the junction contained 16 bases not matched to a gene. This CDR3 reads CASSPYPGQAPGNEQFF. CDR3 DNA: TGTGCCAGCAGTCCGTACCCTGGACAGGCTCCGGGCAATGAGCAGTTCTTC.

The V call is TRBV20-1, the J call TRBJ2-1; D uncertain. Deletions cut 3 bases from V and 7 bases from J, with 7 bases between. Germline assignment: CDR1 DFQATT and CDR2 SNEGSKA (reference sequence). CDR3 length: 11 amino acids. The CDR3: CSASQNNEQFF. CDR3 bases: TGCAGTGCTAGCCAAAATAATGAGCAGTTCTTC.

CDR3: CASSSATGGGNEQFF. DNA of the CDR3: TGTGCCAGCAGCTCGGCGACGGGAGGAGGGAATGAGCAGTTCTTC. This chain joins TRBV7-3 and TRBJ2-1, with 7 bases fitting TRBD2. CDR3 length: 15 residues. The J segment lost 7 bases and the V segment lost 4 bases, leaving 10 bases of the junction unmatched. Germline V gene data show CDR1 as SGHTA and CDR2 as FQGTGA.

The chain recombines TRBV15 with TRBJ2-5; D possibly corresponds to TRBD1 (6 bases). The CDR3 has 14 amino acids. The germline V gene has CDR1 LNHNV and CDR2 YYDKDF (reference sequence). V shed 0 bases and J shed 4 bases, with 9 bases lying between them. CDR3 in amino acids: CATSRDRGGETQYF. The CDR3 DNA follows: TGTGCCACCAGCAGAGACAGGGGTGGAGAGACCCAGTACTTC.

The V call is TRBV27, the J call TRBJ1-5; D is possibly TRBD1 (6 bases). The ends were cut back, 10 bases at V and 3 bases at J, with 19 bases in the middle. Per germline, CDR1 MNHEY and CDR2 SMNVEV (reference sequence). The CDR3 spans 15 residues. The chain's CDR3 is CATRPGDTNNQPQHF. The CDR3 region has the DNA TGTGCCACCAGACCAGGGGATACCAACAATCAGCCCCAGCATTTT.

The chain links TRBV10-1 to TRBJ2-3; TRBD1 matches 8 bases. This CDR3 is 15 amino acids long. V lost 5 bases and J lost 3; bases outside the gene matches: 7. CDR1 and CDR2 (germline): WNHNN, SYGVQD (reference sequence). The CDR3 region is CASSSQQGGTDTQYF. The CDR3 DNA reads as TGCGCCAGCAGTTCCCAACAGGGGGGAACAGATACGCAGTATTTT.

This rearrangement joins TRBV19 to TRBJ2-6; 9 nucleotides agree with TRBD1. Germline-derived CDR1 and CDR2 are LNHDA and SQIVND (reference sequence). CDR3 length equals 18 residues. J lost 0 bases, V lost 3 bases, and 6 bases had no gene match. DNA for the CDR3: TGTGCCAGTAGTATCCCGGGACAGGGATTCTCTGGGGCCAACGTCCTGACTTTC. Its translation: CASSIPGQGFSGANVLTF.

V gene TRBV5-1 combines with J gene TRBJ1-6; TRBD1 matches 7 bases. CDR3 length equals 15 residues. V gave up 2 bases and J gave up 5 bases; unmatched junction bases: 4. Germline V CDR1 and CDR2: SGHRS, YFSETQ. This chain's CDR3 is CASSFRDRDNSPLHF. CDR3 DNA: TGCGCCAGCAGCTTTAGGGACAGAGATAATTCACCCCTCCACTTT.

V and J are TRBV5-1 and TRBJ1-2; TRBD1 matches 7 bases. Losses at the gene ends were 0 bases for V and 2 bases for J; bases not matched to a gene: 7. This CDR3 region has 16 residues. CDR1 is SGHRS and CDR2 is YFSETQ in the germline V gene. The chain's CDR3 is CASSLGPGTVNYGYTF. CDR3 DNA: TGCGCCAGCAGCTTGGGACCCGGGACAGTGAACTATGGCTACACCTTC.

Here the CDR3 reads CASCIHGRGTQYF. The CDR3 DNA is TGTGCCAGCTGCATACACGGGCGGGGGACCCAGTACTTC. The chain couples TRBV6-6 to TRBJ2-5; weak D call: TRBD2 (6 bases). The CDR3 contains 13 residues. The V gene lost 8 bases and the J gene lost 7 bases, with 17 bases spanning the gap. CDR1 is MNHNY and CDR2 is SVGAGI in the germline V gene (reference sequence).

The genes are TRBV10-2 and TRBJ2-7; D ambiguous. CDR1 WSHSY and CDR2 SAAADI come from the germline V gene. CDR3 length: 12 amino acids. The V gene lost 6 bases and the J gene lost 2 bases, with 8 bases spanning the gap. Here the CDR3 DNA reads TGCGCCAGCAGCCCCGTTACCTACGAGCAGTACTTC. Translated, it gives CASSPVTYEQYF.

The CDR3 is CASSLGGASYEQYF. CDR3 DNA sequence: TGTGCCAGCAGTTTAGGGGGGGCGTCCTACGAGCAGTACTTC. The V call is TRBV28, the J call TRBJ2-7; possibly TRBD2 for D (7 bases). V was trimmed by 2 bases and J by 1 base, leaving 9 bases between them. In germline, CDR1 is MDHEN, CDR2 SYDVKM. The CDR3 length is 14 residues.

The V gene is TRBV7-8, the J gene TRBJ2-4; TRBD2 is a possible D gene (5 bases). This CDR3 is built from 17 residues. The germline V and J ends were trimmed by 5 bases and 11 bases, with 28 bases remaining between them. Germline values: CDR1 SGHVS, CDR2 FQNEAQ. For the CDR3, the DNA is TGTGCCAGCAGCCCAAAACCATCATCCGGACGGGGTAGCCTTCAGTACTTC. Amino acids: CASSPKPSSGRGSLQYF.

CDR3 amino acids: CSAEGGGTYEQYF. The CDR3 DNA reads as TGCAGTGCTGAAGGCGGGGGAACCTACGAGCAGTACTTC. The chain uses TRBV29-1 and TRBJ2-7; TRBD2 agrees at 7 bases. Germline V lookup: CDR1 SQVTM, CDR2 ANQGSEA. The CDR3 runs 13 residues.

The CDR3 region is CASSPVGQGAYEQYF. The CDR3 nucleotides read TGTGCCAGCTCTCCGGTGGGACAGGGGGCCTACGAGCAGTACTTC. The gene calls are TRBV18 and TRBJ2-7, with 11 bases aligning to TRBD1. The CDR3 length is 15 residues. J was trimmed by 2 bases and V by 6 bases; bases with no gene match: 6. Germline V gene lookup returns CDR1 KGHSH and CDR2 LQKENI.

The chain uses TRBV4-2 and TRBJ2-5; 16 bases are shared with TRBD2. With 1 base clipped from V and 5 bases from J, the junction kept 10 bases outside the gene matches. The germline gives CDR1 LGHNA, CDR2 YNFKEQ. The CDR3 has 19 residues. CDR3: CASSQVTGLAGGHSETQYF. CDR3 sequence (DNA): TGTGCCAGCAGCCAAGTGACGGGACTAGCGGGGGGGCACTCGGAGACCCAGTACTTC.

J is TRBJ1-4 and V is TRBV19, with D unresolved. The CDR3 contains 14 residues. The V end was cut by 5 bases, the J end by 8 bases, with 15 bases between. Germline CDR1 and CDR2: LNHDA and SQIVND (reference sequence). The CDR3 DNA sequence: TGTGCCAGTAGTTTAAGTCCCCCGGAGGAAAAACTGTTTTTT. This translates into CASSLSPPEEKLFF.

The chain couples TRBV7-3 to TRBJ2-5; 11 bases are shared with TRBD2. The CDR3 sequence is 17 residues long. J was trimmed by 1 base and V by 5 bases; bases with no gene match: 9. The germline gives CDR1 SGHTA, CDR2 FQGTGA. The CDR3 DNA reads as TGTGCCAGCAGCGAAACACCGGGACTAGCGGCCCAAGAGACCCAGTACTTC. Translated: CASSETPGLAAQETQYF. The full variable domain, in which reference TRBV7-3 and TRBJ2-5 provide the parts outside the CDR3, is GAGVSQTPSNKVTEKGKYVELRCDPISGHTALYWYRQSLGQGPEFLIYFQGTGAADDSGLPNDRFFAVRPEGSVSTLKIQRTERGDSAVYLCASSETPGLAAQETQYFGPGTRLLVL.

This sequence joins TRBV19 and TRBJ2-1; 13 nucleotides agree with TRBD2. V lost 7 bases to trimming and J lost 3 bases; unmatched junction nucleotides: 6. Germline lookup yields CDR1 LNHDA and CDR2 SQIVND (reference sequence). CDR3 length: 16 amino acids. The CDR3 region is CASTPTSGGRYNEQFF. The CDR3, as DNA: TGTGCCAGTACCCCGACTAGCGGGGGGCGCTACAATGAGCAGTTCTTC.

The chain recombines TRBV2 with TRBJ1-5; D remains unclear. CDR3 size: 13 residues. CDR1 is SNHLY, CDR2 FYNNEI, per germline. V lost 6 bases and J 4 bases, leaving 10 bases between the germline ends. The CDR3 sequence: CASREHLNQPQHF. DNA of the CDR3: TGTGCCAGCAGGGAGCACCTGAATCAGCCCCAGCATTTT.